This T cell receptor beta chain was documented in a study of neurological immune-mediated disorders. Broader study findings: When repertoires were grouped phylogenetically, those of 18 of 34 multiple sclerosis patients fell into one related-CDR3 cluster, a possible signature.

TCRdb re-called the 5' RACE reads through MiXCR, storing one row per CDR3 protein. Of approximately 66,000 distinct CDR3 sequences in the sample, about 3.4% were seen once. Worth noting for this clonotype: Its antigen is undetermined. One base away lies a much larger clone, so this may be a sequencing read error.

Sequenced input: PBMCs. This TCR derives from a man between 35 and 55 years old with multiple sclerosis.

The chain's CDR3 is CSASQDRSSNQPQHF. CDR3 nucleotide sequence: TGCAGTGCTAGTCAGGACAGATCTAGCAATCAGCCCCAGCATTTT. This chain uses TRBV20-1 with TRBJ1-5; D might be TRBD1 (6 bases). This CDR3 contains 15 residues. The V end lost 3 bases, the J end lost 0 bases, and 12 bases lay between the germline ends. Germline V gene sequence: CDR1 DFQATT, CDR2 SNEGSKA (reference sequence).